What follows describes a single T cell receptor beta chain. A second PCR, run for about 6 to 12 cycles, used a sample-barcoded 5' primer plus a J-beta primer mix. The template-switch adaptor was a 5' adaptor with 12 random nucleotides. It tagged each cDNA molecule. Each CDR3 protein is one row after TCRdb ran MiXCR on the 5' RACE reads. The sample records about 1.4 million distinct CDR3 sequences, roughly 60% being singletons. The sample comes from a study of blood T cells in healthy people across ages. Study-wide context: There was about one barcoded beta molecule captured by template switching per two T cells.

It was approximately 10 milliliters of peripheral blood that were drawn from each donor. PBMCs, at least 7 million per sample, were isolated. Trimming stripped 6 bases from V and 3 bases from J, with 7 bases between. The CDR3 has 12 residues. Looked up from germline, CDR1 is SEHNR and CDR2 is FQNEAQ (reference sequence). The sample was blood. The clonotype originates from a man younger than 30 in good health. V gene TRBV7-9 combines with J gene TRBJ2-3; D is uncertain. CDR3 nucleotide sequence: TGTGCCAGCAGTCATATTACAGATACGCAGTATTTT. This translates into CASSHITDTQYF. Complete variable domain (other parts from reference TRBV7-9 and TRBJ2-3): DTGVSQNPRHKITKRGQNVTFRCDPISEHNRLYWYRQTLGQGPEFLTYFQNEAQLEKSRLLSDRFSAERPKGSFSTLEIQRTEQGDSAMYLCASSHITDTQYFGPGTRLTVL.